The 27 T cell receptor beta chains in this list originate from one sample, sequenced in a study of blood T cell repertoires in COVID-19. TCRdb's table, derived via immunoSEQ multiplex PCR, lists solely in-frame clones and lacks some. The sample holds some 98,000 clones, approximately 80% seen once. Sequencing was performed on peripheral blood. The source is a man aged 55 to 70 with acute or convalescent COVID-19.

This chain uses TRBV19 with TRBJ1-6; 10 bases line up with TRBD1. This CDR3 has 15 amino acids. Germline CDR1 is LNHDA and CDR2 is SQIVND (reference sequence). V was clipped by 4 bases and J by 7 bases; unmatched bases: 4. Written as DNA, the CDR3 is TGTGCCAGTAGTACCGACAGGGGGCGGAATTCACCCCTCCACTTT. This translates into CASSTDRGRNSPLHF.

The chain combines TRBV9 with TRBJ2-3; D is unclear. This CDR3 has 15 amino acids. V lost 0 bases, J lost 1 base, and 9 bases lay in between. Germline values: CDR1 SGDLS, CDR2 YYNGEE. CDR3 sequence: CASSVDQVGTDTQYF. DNA for the CDR3: TGTGCCAGCAGCGTAGATCAAGTAGGCACAGATACGCAGTATTTT.

The chain couples TRBV9 to TRBJ1-1; D is unresolved. Per the germline V gene, CDR1 is SGDLS and CDR2 is YYNGEE. CDR3 length equals 13 residues. The V end was cut by 6 bases, the J end by 2 bases, with 11 bases between. For the CDR3, the DNA is TGTGCCAGCAAGATGGCGGGAAACACTGAAGCTTTCTTT. As protein: CASKMAGNTEAFF.

The CDR3 sequence: CASSQEVRAPRTGELFF. The DNA for the CDR3 is TGTGCCAGCAGCCAAGAAGTCAGGGCCCCGAGGACCGGGGAGCTGTTTTTT. The chain uses TRBV3-1 (or the pseudogene TRBV3-2) and TRBJ2-2, with D perhaps matching TRBD1 (5 bases). The germline CDR1 and CDR2 sequences are LGHDT and YNNKEL (reference sequence). V dropped 0 bases and J dropped 5 bases, with 16 bases sitting between them. This CDR3 has 17 residues.

V and J are TRBV5-4 and TRBJ2-1, with TRBD2 matching 11 bases. The CDR3 runs 18 residues. The germline V gene has CDR1 SGHNT and CDR2 YYREEE (reference sequence). The ends lost 1 base at V and 7 bases at J; junction bases unmatched: 13. The chain's CDR3 is CASSLKVAGGKNRNEQFF. The CDR3 nucleotides are TGTGCCAGCAGCTTGAAGGTAGCGGGGGGGAAGAACAGAAATGAGCAGTTCTTC.

This clone showed up just a few times. J is TRBJ2-3 and V is TRBV30; 9 bases fit TRBD1. With V trimmed by 5 bases and J by 4 bases, 4 bases remained unmatched. The CDR3 loop spans 13 amino acids. The germline CDR1 and CDR2 sequences are GTSNPN and SVGIG (reference sequence). For the CDR3, the DNA is TGTGCCTGGGGGACAGGGCTAGCAGATACGCAGTATTTT. This translates into CAWGTGLADTQYF.

This clone was seen only a few times. This sequence joins TRBV4-1 and TRBJ1-3, with TRBD1 identical over 8 bases. V lost 4 bases to trimming and J lost 0 bases; unmatched junction nucleotides: 14. The CDR3 contains 19 residues. The germline V gene has CDR1 MGHRA and CDR2 YSYEKL. The CDR3 loop reads CASSLEDRVGGSSGNTIYF. CDR3 DNA sequence: TGCGCCAGCAGCCTTGAGGACAGGGTTGGCGGTTCCTCTGGAAACACCATATATTTT.

The chain carries TRBV3-1 (or the pseudogene TRBV3-2) and TRBJ1-6; 7 positions agree with TRBD1. Trimming cost V 10 bases and J 10 bases; bases outside gene matches: 10. CDR1 is LGHDT, CDR2 YNNKEL, per germline (reference sequence). The CDR3 loop spans 13 amino acids. The CDR3 loop is CAISTGLYSPLHF. The CDR3 DNA is TGTGCCATCTCGACAGGGCTATACTCACCCCTCCACTTT.

The chain has TRBV19 and TRBJ2-3, with D maybe TRBD2 (6 bases). Trimming took 5 bases from V and 5 from J, leaving 17 bases between them. The CDR3 loop spans 15 amino acids. In germline, CDR1 is LNHDA, CDR2 SQIVND (reference sequence). The CDR3 loop reads CASSDPGRSGDTQYF. CDR3 DNA: TGTGCCAGTAGTGACCCGGGGAGGTCGGGAGATACGCAGTATTTT.

The genes are TRBV3-1 (or the pseudogene TRBV3-2) and TRBJ1-6; D might be TRBD1 (5 bases). The germline CDR1 and CDR2 sequences are LGHDT and YNNKEL (reference sequence). The CDR3 length is 15 residues. The V gene lost 0 bases and the J gene lost 7 bases, with 10 bases spanning the gap. The CDR3 loop is CASSQDHRMNSPLHF. The CDR3 DNA follows: TGTGCCAGCAGCCAAGACCACAGGATGAATTCACCCCTCCACTTT.

This clone was detected once. V usage is TRBV5-6 and J usage is TRBJ2-1; 7 positions agree with TRBD1. This CDR3 has 15 amino acids. The germline V gene has CDR1 SGHDT and CDR2 YYEEEE. V lost 6 bases and J lost 2; bases outside the gene matches: 8. DNA for the CDR3: TGTGCCAGCACCTTCGGACAGGCTGCCTACAATGAGCAGTTCTTC. The encoded protein is CASTFGQAAYNEQFF.

The chain combines TRBV9 with TRBJ2-1; possible D gene TRBD1, 5 bases. CDR3 length: 18 amino acids. V lost 3 bases and J lost 0, with 19 bases in between. In germline, CDR1 is SGDLS, CDR2 YYNGEE. CDR3 amino acids: CASSASPLGRNSYNEQFF. For the CDR3, the DNA is TGTGCCAGCAGCGCGAGCCCCCTGGGGCGAAACTCCTACAATGAGCAGTTCTTC.

The chain employs TRBV10-3 and TRBJ1-2; TRBD1 agrees at 10 bases. The CDR3 runs to 15 residues. The V segment lost 2 bases and the J segment 8 bases; nucleotides outside the gene matches: 8. Per germline, CDR1 ENHRY and CDR2 SYGVKD. The CDR3 loop reads CAISEDRGLFAGYTF. CDR3 nucleotides: TGTGCCATCAGTGAGGACAGGGGGCTTTTCGCCGGCTACACCTTC.

The chain is built from TRBV28 and TRBJ1-2, with 9 nucleotides matching TRBD1. In germline, CDR1 is MDHEN, CDR2 SYDVKM. With 6 bases clipped from V and 5 bases from J, the junction kept 10 bases outside the gene matches. The CDR3 runs to 15 residues. The CDR3, as DNA: TGTGCCAGCAGAGCCTCCGGGACAGGGCGGTATGGCTACACCTTC. Amino acid sequence: CASRASGTGRYGYTF.

This clone came up once. The rearrangement uses TRBV9 and TRBJ2-2, with 10 bases lining up with TRBD2. V shed 9 bases, J shed 6 bases, and the junction held 14 bases outside the gene matches. Germline V CDR1 and CDR2: SGDLS, YYNGEE. This CDR3 comprises 16 residues. CDR3 coding DNA: TGTGCCACCTCTCGCCGTAGGAGCGGGGGGGCCGGGGAGCTGTTTTTT. Residues: CATSRRRSGGAGELFF.

The chain is built from TRBV7-9 and TRBJ1-2; a possible D gene is TRBD1 (5 bases). V dropped 0 bases and J dropped 7 bases, with 9 bases sitting between them. Germline loops: CDR1 SEHNR, CDR2 FQNEAQ (reference sequence). The CDR3 is made up of 13 amino acids. The CDR3 DNA sequence: TGTGCCAGCAGCTTAGCGGGGGGTATTGGCTACACCTTC. The encoded protein is CASSLAGGIGYTF. The full variable domain, with the rest looked up from reference TRBV7-9 and TRBJ1-2, is DTGVSQNPRHKITKRGQNVTFRCDPISEHNRLYWYRQTLGQGPEFLTYFQNEAQLEKSRLLSDRFSAERPKGSFSTLEIQRTEQGDSAMYLCASSLAGGIGYTFGSGTRLTVV.

V and J are TRBV6-6 and TRBJ2-4, with D perhaps matching TRBD1 (6 bases). This CDR3 is built from 13 residues. V was shortened by 6 bases and J by 6 bases, with 12 bases between the two germline ends. Looked up from germline, CDR1 is MNHNY and CDR2 is SVGAGI (reference sequence). The DNA of the CDR3 is TGTGCCAGCAGCAGCACAGGGACAAACATTCAGTACTTC. It is translated as CASSSTGTNIQYF.

The chain joins TRBV7-9 to TRBJ2-3, with a weak D call TRBD2 (6 bases). The CDR3 spans 15 residues. Per germline, CDR1 SEHNR and CDR2 FQNEAQ (reference sequence). Trimming removed 3 bases at V and 2 bases at J, with 12 bases between. This chain's CDR3 is CASSLGLPPTDTQYF. The CDR3 DNA sequence: TGTGCCAGCAGCTTGGGACTCCCGCCCACAGATACGCAGTATTTT. Using reference TRBV7-9 and TRBJ2-3 for the parts outside the CDR3, the full variable domain is DTGVSQNPRHKITKRGQNVTFRCDPISEHNRLYWYRQTLGQGPEFLTYFQNEAQLEKSRLLSDRFSAERPKGSFSTLEIQRTEQGDSAMYLCASSLGLPPTDTQYFGPGTRLTVL.

V usage is TRBV3-1 (or the pseudogene TRBV3-2) and J usage is TRBJ1-1; 9 bases are shared with TRBD1. Germline V CDR1 and CDR2: LGHDT, YNNKEL (reference sequence). V was clipped by 0 bases and J by 4 bases; unmatched bases: 21. The CDR3 runs 21 residues. The CDR3 protein is CASSQDLRSSSRTGVFTEAFF. The CDR3 DNA reads TGTGCCAGCAGCCAAGATTTGAGGTCCTCTTCCAGGACAGGGGTCTTCACTGAAGCTTTCTTT.

This clone was recorded only once. The chain combines TRBV4-3 with TRBJ2-3, with 11 bases aligning to TRBD2. CDR1 and CDR2 (germline): LGHNA, YSLEER. After removal of 0 bases from V and 3 bases from J, the junction contained 5 bases not matched to a gene. CDR3 length: 17 amino acids. The CDR3 nucleotides are TGCGCCAGCAGCCAAGATTTGGGACTAGCGGCAACAGATACGCAGTATTTT. It is translated as CASSQDLGLAATDTQYF.

On this clone: This specimen includes other DNA sequences encoding the same CDR3. The chain combines TRBV6-5 with TRBJ1-4; TRBD1 aligns across 8 bases. CDR3 size: 15 residues. Germline assignment: CDR1 MNHEY and CDR2 SVGAGI. The trim removed 0 bases at V and 5 bases at J, leaving 2 bases unmatched. The CDR3 region has the DNA TGTGCCAGCAGTTACTCGAGACAGGGGAATGAAAAACTGTTTTTT. Protein: CASSYSRQGNEKLFF.

The table lists this clone with a count of one. CDR3 sequence: CASSRGALNTGELFF. CDR3 bases: TGTGCCAGCAGTCGGGGGGCGCTTAACACCGGGGAGCTGTTTTTT. The chain carries TRBV6-6 and TRBJ2-2; tentative D call: TRBD2 (7 bases). Germline-derived CDR1 and CDR2 are MNHNY and SVGAGI (reference sequence). The CDR3 covers 15 residues. V lost 5 bases and J lost 2, with 12 bases in between.

In its sample, this clone was seen once. The chain has TRBV7-9 and TRBJ1-2; D gene unclear. Germline V gives CDR1 SEHNR, CDR2 FQNEAQ (reference sequence). The CDR3 extends over 14 amino acids. V lost 7 bases, J lost 7 bases, and 19 bases lay in between. The CDR3 bases are TGTGCCAGCACCGCCATGCGGGCTTCTATTGGCTACACCTTC. It codes for CASTAMRASIGYTF.

J is TRBJ2-3 and V is TRBV7-9; perhaps TRBD2 as D (5 bases). Between the trimmed V and J ends, which lost 3 bases and 8 bases, there was a span of 12 bases. The germline V gene encodes CDR1 SEHNR and CDR2 FQNEAQ (reference sequence). This CDR3 has 13 residues. The CDR3 region is CASSFRSVVTQYF. Here the CDR3 DNA reads TGTGCCAGCAGCTTTCGTAGCGTGGTTACGCAGTATTTT. Based on the CDR3 plus reference TRBV7-9 and TRBJ2-3, the full variable domain is DTGVSQNPRHKITKRGQNVTFRCDPISEHNRLYWYRQTLGQGPEFLTYFQNEAQLEKSRLLSDRFSAERPKGSFSTLEIQRTEQGDSAMYLCASSFRSVVTQYFGPGTRLTVL.

The genes are TRBV2 and TRBJ2-7, with a weak D call TRBD1 (5 bases). V gave up 6 bases and J gave up 7 bases, with 13 bases separating them. Germline V gene data show CDR1 as SNHLY and CDR2 as FYNNEI. There are 12 residues in the CDR3. CDR3 DNA sequence: TGTGCCAGCAGGATGACAGTCGGGGAGCAGTACGTC. Its protein product is CASRMTVGEQYV.

The chain recombines TRBV15 with TRBJ1-1; D is unclear. Germline V lookup: CDR1 LNHNV, CDR2 YYDKDF (reference sequence). Trimming stripped 8 bases from V and 0 bases from J, with 10 bases between. The CDR3 has 13 amino acids. As DNA, the CDR3 is TGTGCCACCGGGCCAGACCTGAACACTGAAGCTTTCTTT. Its protein product is CATGPDLNTEAFF.

The chain carries TRBV21-1 and TRBJ1-3; TRBD1 is the table's D call, not checked against the DNA. TRBV21-1 is a pseudogene locus. The CDR3 contains 16 residues. CDR3 bases: TGTGCCAGCAGCGAGGGGACAGCAGGCTCTGGAAACACCATATATTTT. This sequence encodes CASSEGTAGSGNTIYF.